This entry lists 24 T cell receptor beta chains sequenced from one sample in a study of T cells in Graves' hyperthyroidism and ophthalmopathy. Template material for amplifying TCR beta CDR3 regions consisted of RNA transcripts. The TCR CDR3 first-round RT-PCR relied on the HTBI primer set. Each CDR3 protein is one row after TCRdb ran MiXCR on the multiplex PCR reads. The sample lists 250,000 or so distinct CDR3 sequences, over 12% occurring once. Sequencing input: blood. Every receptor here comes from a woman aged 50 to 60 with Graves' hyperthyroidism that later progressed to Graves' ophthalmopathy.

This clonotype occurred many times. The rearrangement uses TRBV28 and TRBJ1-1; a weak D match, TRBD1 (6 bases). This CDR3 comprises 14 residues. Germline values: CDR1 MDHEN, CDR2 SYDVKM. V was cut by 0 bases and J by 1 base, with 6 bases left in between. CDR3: CASSLWDRNTEAFF. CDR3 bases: TGTGCCAGCAGTTTATGGGACAGGAACACTGAAGCTTTCTTT.

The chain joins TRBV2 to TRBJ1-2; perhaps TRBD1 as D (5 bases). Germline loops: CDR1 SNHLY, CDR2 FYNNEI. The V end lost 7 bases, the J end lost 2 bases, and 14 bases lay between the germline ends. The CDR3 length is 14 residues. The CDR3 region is CASIRTMDNYGYTF. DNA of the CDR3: TGTGCCAGCATTAGGACAATGGACAACTATGGCTACACCTTC.

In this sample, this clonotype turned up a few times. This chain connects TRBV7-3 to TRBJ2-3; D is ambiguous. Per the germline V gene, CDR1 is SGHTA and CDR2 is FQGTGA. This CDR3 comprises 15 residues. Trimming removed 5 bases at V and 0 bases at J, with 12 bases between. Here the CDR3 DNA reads TGTGCCAGCAGCCCTTTGCCGTCTAGCACAGATACGCAGTATTTT. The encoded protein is CASSPLPSSTDTQYF.

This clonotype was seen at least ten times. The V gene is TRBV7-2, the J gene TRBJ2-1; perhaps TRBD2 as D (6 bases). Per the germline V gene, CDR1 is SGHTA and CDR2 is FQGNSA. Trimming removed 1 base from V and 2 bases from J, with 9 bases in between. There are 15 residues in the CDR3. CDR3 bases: TGTGCCAGCAGCTTAGGGGCTAGCGCCTACAATGAGCAGTTCTTC. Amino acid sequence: CASSLGASAYNEQFF. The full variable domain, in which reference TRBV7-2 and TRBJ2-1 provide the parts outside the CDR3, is GAGVSQSPSNKVTEKGKDVELRCDPISGHTALYWYRQSLGQGLEFLIYFQGNSAPDKSGLPSDRFSAERTGGSVSTLTIQRTQQEDSAVYLCASSLGASAYNEQFFGPGTRLTVL.

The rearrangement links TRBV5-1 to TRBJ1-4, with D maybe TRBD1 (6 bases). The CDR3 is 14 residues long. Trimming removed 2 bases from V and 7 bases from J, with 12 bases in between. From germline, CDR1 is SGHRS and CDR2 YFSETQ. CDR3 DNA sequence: TGCGCCAGCAGCTTTACAGGGTCAGGTGAAAAACTGTTTTTT. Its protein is CASSFTGSGEKLFF.

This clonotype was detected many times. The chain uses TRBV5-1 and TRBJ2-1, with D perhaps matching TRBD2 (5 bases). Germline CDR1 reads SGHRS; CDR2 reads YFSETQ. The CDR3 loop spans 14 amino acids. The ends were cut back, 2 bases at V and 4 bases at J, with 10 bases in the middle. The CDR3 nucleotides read TGCGCCAGCAGCTTCCCCGGGATGTACAATGAGCAGTTCTTC. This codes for CASSFPGMYNEQFF.

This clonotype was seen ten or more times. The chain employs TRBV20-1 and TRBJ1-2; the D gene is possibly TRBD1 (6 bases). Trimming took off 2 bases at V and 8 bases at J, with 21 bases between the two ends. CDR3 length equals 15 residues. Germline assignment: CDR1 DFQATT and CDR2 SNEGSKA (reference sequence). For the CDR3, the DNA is TGCAGTGCTAGACCCCTCTCCCAGGGGTGGGAAGGCTACACCTTC. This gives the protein CSARPLSQGWEGYTF.

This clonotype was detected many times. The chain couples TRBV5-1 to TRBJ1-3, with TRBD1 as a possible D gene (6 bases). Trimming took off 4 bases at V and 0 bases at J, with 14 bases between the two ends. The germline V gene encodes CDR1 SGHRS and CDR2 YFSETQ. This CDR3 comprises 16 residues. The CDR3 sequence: CASSMGHPSSGNTIYF. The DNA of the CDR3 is TGCGCCAGCAGCATGGGACATCCCTCCTCTGGAAACACCATATATTTT.

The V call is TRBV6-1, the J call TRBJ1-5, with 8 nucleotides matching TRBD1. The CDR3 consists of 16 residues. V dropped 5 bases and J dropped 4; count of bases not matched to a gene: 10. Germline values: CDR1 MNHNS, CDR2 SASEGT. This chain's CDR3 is CASSPTGEIWNQPQHF. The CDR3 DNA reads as TGTGCCAGCAGTCCGACAGGGGAAATTTGGAATCAGCCCCAGCATTTT.

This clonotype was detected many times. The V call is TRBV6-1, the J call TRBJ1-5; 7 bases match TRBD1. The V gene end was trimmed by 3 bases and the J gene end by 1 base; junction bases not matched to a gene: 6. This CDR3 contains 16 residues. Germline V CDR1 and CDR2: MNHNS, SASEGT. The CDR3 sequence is CASSERPGGSNQPQHF. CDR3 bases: TGTGCCAGCAGTGAGAGACCAGGGGGGAGCAATCAGCCCCAGCATTTT.

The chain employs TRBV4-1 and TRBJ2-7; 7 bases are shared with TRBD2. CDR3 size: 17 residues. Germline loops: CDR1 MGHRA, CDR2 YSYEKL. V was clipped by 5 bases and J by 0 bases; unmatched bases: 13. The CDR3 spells CASSSSQASGISYEQYF. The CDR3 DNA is TGCGCCAGCAGCTCCTCCCAAGCGAGCGGGATCTCCTACGAGCAGTACTTC.

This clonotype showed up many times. DNA for the CDR3: TGTGCCAGCAGCCACGACTTAAGGAGCAGCGGGAGGGCCAAAGATACGCAGTATTTT. Its translation is CASSHDLRSSGRAKDTQYF. The gene calls are TRBV6-2 or TRBV6-3 and TRBJ2-3; 10 bases align to TRBD2. This CDR3 is 19 amino acids long. V lost 6 bases and J lost 5; bases outside the gene matches: 20. Looked up from germline, CDR1 is MNHEY and CDR2 is SVGEGT.

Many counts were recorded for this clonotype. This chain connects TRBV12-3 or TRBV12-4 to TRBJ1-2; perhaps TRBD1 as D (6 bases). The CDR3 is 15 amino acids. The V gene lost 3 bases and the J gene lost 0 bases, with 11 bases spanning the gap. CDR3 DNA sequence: TGTGCCAGCAGTTTCGCAGGGGACCCTAACTATGGCTACACCTTC. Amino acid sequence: CASSFAGDPNYGYTF.

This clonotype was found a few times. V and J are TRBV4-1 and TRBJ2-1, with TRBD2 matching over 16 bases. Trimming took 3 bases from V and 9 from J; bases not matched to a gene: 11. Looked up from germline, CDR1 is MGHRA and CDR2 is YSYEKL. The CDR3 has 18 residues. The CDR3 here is CASSQFPGLAGGPGEQFF. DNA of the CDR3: TGCGCCAGCAGCCAGTTTCCGGGACTAGCGGGAGGGCCTGGTGAGCAGTTCTTC.

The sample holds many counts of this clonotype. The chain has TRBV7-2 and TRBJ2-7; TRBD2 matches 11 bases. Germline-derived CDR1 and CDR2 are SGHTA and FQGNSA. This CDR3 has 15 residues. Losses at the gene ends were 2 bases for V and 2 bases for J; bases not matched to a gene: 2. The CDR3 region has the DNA TGTGCCAGCAGCTTAATAGCGGGGGGGGCCTACGAGCAGTACTTC. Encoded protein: CASSLIAGGAYEQYF.

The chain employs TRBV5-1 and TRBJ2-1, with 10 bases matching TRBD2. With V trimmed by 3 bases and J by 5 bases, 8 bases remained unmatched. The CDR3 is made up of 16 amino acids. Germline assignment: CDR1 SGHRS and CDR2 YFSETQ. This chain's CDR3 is CASSWSGGTSDNEQFF. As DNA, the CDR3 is TGCGCCAGCAGCTGGAGTGGAGGGACTAGCGACAATGAGCAGTTCTTC.

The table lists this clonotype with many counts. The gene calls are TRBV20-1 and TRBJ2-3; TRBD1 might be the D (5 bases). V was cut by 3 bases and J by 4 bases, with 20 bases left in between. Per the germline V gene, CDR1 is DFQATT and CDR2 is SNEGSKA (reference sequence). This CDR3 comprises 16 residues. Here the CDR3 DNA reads TGCAGTGCTAGTGCCGCGGCTAGGGGCTTTTCAGATACGCAGTATTTT. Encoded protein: CSASAAARGFSDTQYF.

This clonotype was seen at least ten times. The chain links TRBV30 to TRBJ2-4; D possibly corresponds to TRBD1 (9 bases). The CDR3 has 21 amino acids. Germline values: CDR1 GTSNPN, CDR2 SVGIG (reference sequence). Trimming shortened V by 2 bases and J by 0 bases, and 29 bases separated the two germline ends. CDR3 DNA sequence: TGTGCCTGGAGTCCCCGGACAGGGGTATCCCGGGAGGGCCGAGCCAAAAACATTCAGTACTTC. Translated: CAWSPRTGVSREGRAKNIQYF.

The CDR3 sequence is CASSYLGVSSYNEQFF. The CDR3 bases are TGTGCCAGCAGTTACCTAGGTGTGAGCTCCTACAATGAGCAGTTCTTC. This rearrangement joins TRBV6-8 to TRBJ2-1; no firm D call. The germline V gene encodes CDR1 MNHGY and CDR2 SAAAGT. V dropped 2 bases and J dropped 0 bases, with 11 bases sitting between them. The CDR3 extends over 16 amino acids.

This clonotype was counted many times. Here the CDR3 DNA reads TGCAGCGTCTCACTAGCGGGAGCCTACAATGAGCAGTTCTTC. This translates into CSVSLAGAYNEQFF. V is TRBV29-1 and J is TRBJ2-1; 11 nucleotides agree with TRBD2. J gave up 2 bases and V 6 bases, and 3 bases lay outside the gene matches. The germline V gene has CDR1 SQVTM and CDR2 ANQGSEA. This CDR3 spans 14 amino acids.

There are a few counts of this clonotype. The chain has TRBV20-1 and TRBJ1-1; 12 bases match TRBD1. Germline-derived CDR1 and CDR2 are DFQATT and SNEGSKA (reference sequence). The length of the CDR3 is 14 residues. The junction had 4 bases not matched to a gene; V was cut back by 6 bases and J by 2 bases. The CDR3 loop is CSAGTGGGNTEAFF. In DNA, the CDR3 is TGCAGTGCGGGGACAGGGGGCGGAAACACTGAAGCTTTCTTT.

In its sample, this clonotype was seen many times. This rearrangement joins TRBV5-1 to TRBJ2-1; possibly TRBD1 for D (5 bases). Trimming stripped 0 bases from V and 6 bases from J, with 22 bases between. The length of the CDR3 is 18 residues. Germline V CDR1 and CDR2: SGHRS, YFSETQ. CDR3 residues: CASSLAMVQGTELNEQFF. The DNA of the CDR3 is TGCGCCAGCAGCTTGGCCATGGTCCAGGGCACTGAGCTCAATGAGCAGTTCTTC.

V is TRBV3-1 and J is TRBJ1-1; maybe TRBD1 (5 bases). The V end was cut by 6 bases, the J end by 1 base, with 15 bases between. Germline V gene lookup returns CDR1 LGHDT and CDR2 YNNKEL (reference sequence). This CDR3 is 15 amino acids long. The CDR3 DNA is TGTGCCAGCAGGCACCACGCGAGGGGGAACACTGAAGCTTTCTTT. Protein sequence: CASRHHARGNTEAFF.

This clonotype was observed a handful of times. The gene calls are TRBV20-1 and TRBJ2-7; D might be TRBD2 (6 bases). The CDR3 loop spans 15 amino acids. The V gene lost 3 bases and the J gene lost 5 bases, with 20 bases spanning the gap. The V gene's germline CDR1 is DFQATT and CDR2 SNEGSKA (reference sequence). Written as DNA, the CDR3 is TGCAGTGCTAGGGACCCCGGAGGGGCCTGGAACGAGCAGTACTTC. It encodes CSARDPGGAWNEQYF.